The clone carrying this T cell receptor beta chain came up many times. Its cognate antigen is unknown. The sample is drawn from a study of Graves' ophthalmopathy and Graves' hyperthyroidism. Findings and caveats of the study: Appearing in blood as well were most expanded thyroid clonotypes above 0.001 frequency. A model built from 13 signatures distinguished ophthalmopathy from stable hyperthyroidism with around 91% sensitivity and approximately 80% specificity. Ophthalmopathy progression predictions by the model showed about 75% specificity and about 68% sensitivity.

Amplification targeted the TCR beta CDR3 regions, with RNA transcripts as the source material. The workflow started with a first-round RT-PCR run with HTBI primers and then moved on to a second-round multiplex PCR. One entry per CDR3 protein, called by TCRdb with MiXCR from the multiplex PCR reads. The data contain over a million distinct CDR3 sequences, about 36% of them singletons. The clonotype was recovered from an adult man with Graves' hyperthyroidism. Sequenced sample: peripheral blood or thyroid tissue (not recorded which).

CDR3 residues: CASSYLLGTGHGYTF. DNA for the CDR3: TGTGCCAGCAGTTACCTACTCGGGACAGGGCATGGCTACACCTTC. The V and J genes are TRBV6-5 and TRBJ1-2, with TRBD1 identical over 9 bases. The germline V gene has CDR1 MNHEY and CDR2 SVGAGI. This CDR3 is 15 amino acids long. After removal of 2 bases from V and 6 bases from J, the junction contained 7 bases not matched to a gene.